These 31 T cell receptor beta chains came from one sample sequenced in a study of T cell changes during pregnancy in multiple sclerosis. TCRdb's table, derived via immunoSEQ multiplex PCR, lists solely in-frame clones and lacks some. The profile shows tens of thousands of clones, roughly 94% of them singletons. The sequences come from peripheral blood, collected before pregnancy. The receptors originated from a female donor with multiple sclerosis, enrolled in a pregnancy study.

The CDR3 region is CASSPTTSGASVEQFF. CDR3 bases: TGTGCCAGCAGCCCGACTACTAGCGGGGCCAGTGTTGAGCAGTTCTTC. The chain has TRBV5-4 and TRBJ2-1; TRBD2 matches 10 bases. Trimming took 4 bases from V and 9 from J; bases not matched to a gene: 13. The CDR3 extends over 16 amino acids. Germline V CDR1 and CDR2: SGHNT, YYREEE (reference sequence).

The V and J genes are TRBV2 and TRBJ1-2, with D perhaps matching TRBD1 (5 bases). CDR1 and CDR2 (germline): SNHLY, FYNNEI. V was clipped by 4 bases and J by 8 bases, with 14 bases between them. The CDR3 is 13 residues long. This chain's CDR3 is CASSVWGRNGYTF. The CDR3 nucleotides read TGTGCCAGCAGTGTGTGGGGCAGGAACGGCTACACCTTC.

This clone showed up just once. The V gene is TRBV28, the J gene TRBJ1-1, with D perhaps matching TRBD1 (6 bases). V lost 6 bases and J 1 base, leaving 15 bases between the germline ends. CDR3 size: 15 residues. From germline, CDR1 is MDHEN and CDR2 SYDVKM. Written as DNA, the CDR3 is TGTGCCAGCAGCGAGGCAGGGGCGAGGAACACTGAAGCTTTCTTT. Its translation: CASSEAGARNTEAFF.

This chain joins TRBV7-9 and TRBJ2-7; D remains unclear. The germline gives CDR1 SEHNR, CDR2 FQNEAQ (reference sequence). The CDR3 loop spans 13 amino acids. The V gene lost 3 bases and the J gene lost 2 bases, with 8 bases spanning the gap. The CDR3 nucleotides read TGTGCCAGCAGCTTTCAGATTGCCTACGAGCAGTACTTC. Its translation: CASSFQIAYEQYF.

The chain is built from TRBV5-8 and TRBJ1-5, with D possibly being TRBD1 (6 bases). CDR3 length: 14 amino acids. Germline loops: CDR1 SGHTS, CDR2 YDEGEE. V lost 0 bases and J lost 5, with 9 bases in between. CDR3 sequence (DNA): TGTGCCAGCAGCTTGGGAACAGGGCATCAGCCCCAGCATTTT. The encoded protein is CASSLGTGHQPQHF.

The J gene is TRBJ2-2, the V gene TRBV7-9; D remains unclear. Between the trimmed V and J ends, which lost 6 bases and 0 bases, there was a span of 14 bases. The CDR3 length is 16 residues. Germline V gene data show CDR1 as SEHNR and CDR2 as FQNEAQ (reference sequence). The CDR3, as DNA: TGTGCCAGCAGTCTAGTCGGGTCCGCGAACACCGGGGAGCTGTTTTTT. Translation: CASSLVGSANTGELFF.

The chain couples TRBV27 to TRBJ2-7; 10 nucleotides match TRBD2. J was trimmed by 4 bases and V by 2 bases; bases with no gene match: 20. The CDR3 runs to 20 residues. Looked up from germline, CDR1 is MNHEY and CDR2 is SMNVEV (reference sequence). CDR3 DNA sequence: TGTGCCAGCAGTTTACCCACCGACGGAGCGGGAGGGCCTATGGCGTACGAGCAGTACTTC. Encoded protein: CASSLPTDGAGGPMAYEQYF.

The J gene is TRBJ2-1, the V gene TRBV11-2, with 11 bases matching TRBD2. Per the germline V gene, CDR1 is SGHAT and CDR2 is FQNNGV. The CDR3 spans 17 residues. After removal of 2 bases from V and 0 bases from J, the junction contained 3 bases not matched to a gene. DNA for the CDR3: TGTGCCAGCAGCTTAAGCCTAGCGGGAGGCTCCTACAATGAGCAGTTCTTC. Protein product: CASSLSLAGGSYNEQFF.

The chain uses TRBV4-1 and TRBJ2-7; D is uncertain. CDR1 is MGHRA and CDR2 is YSYEKL in the germline V gene. The CDR3 spans 16 residues. The V gene lost 3 bases and the J gene lost 5 bases, with 20 bases spanning the gap. CDR3 amino acids: CASSQINLVSSDEQYF. CDR3 DNA: TGCGCCAGCAGCCAGATTAACTTAGTATCCAGCGACGAGCAGTACTTC.

The rearrangement uses TRBV11-3 and TRBJ2-1, with 8 positions matching TRBD2. Germline CDR1 and CDR2: SGHNT and YENEEA. J lost 6 bases, V lost 5 bases, and 3 bases had no gene match. CDR3 length: 13 residues. In DNA, the CDR3 is TGTGCCAGCAGCACCAGCGGGAGCAATGAGCAGTTCTTC. Its translation: CASSTSGSNEQFF. The whole variable domain, filled in from reference TRBV11-3 and TRBJ2-1, reads EAGVVQSPRYKIIEKKQPVAFWCNPISGHNTLYWYLQNLGQGPELLIRYENEEAVDDSQLPKDRFSAERLKGVDSTLKIQPAELGDSAVYLCASSTSGSNEQFFGPGTRLTVL.

This chain connects TRBV30 to TRBJ1-6; D is perhaps TRBD1 (5 bases). Germline values: CDR1 GTSNPN, CDR2 SVGIG (reference sequence). V was pared by 3 bases and J by 7 bases, with 13 bases between. This CDR3 region has 14 residues. The CDR3: CAWRWDRGNSPLHF. As DNA, the CDR3 is TGTGCCTGGAGGTGGGATCGGGGGAATTCACCCCTCCACTTT.

This chain's CDR3 is CASSWTQNTEAFF. The CDR3 DNA sequence: TGTGCCAGCAGCTGGACACAGAACACTGAAGCTTTCTTT. The chain joins TRBV5-6 to TRBJ1-1, with D tentatively TRBD1 (5 bases). This CDR3 comprises 13 residues. The V gene lost 3 bases and the J gene lost 1 base, with 7 bases spanning the gap. CDR1 is SGHDT, CDR2 YYEEEE, per germline.

This chain joins TRBV9 and TRBJ2-3; the D gene is possibly TRBD1 (6 bases). The V end was cut by 0 bases, the J end by 7 bases, with 24 bases between. CDR3 size: 18 residues. Germline V CDR1 and CDR2: SGDLS, YYNGEE. The CDR3 DNA is TGTGCCAGCAGCGTAGGTCCAGGGGCCAAACGAGACACGTATACGCAGTATTTT. Encoded protein: CASSVGPGAKRDTYTQYF. Variable domain in full (rest from reference TRBV9 and TRBJ2-3): DSGVTQTPKHLITATGQRVTLRCSPRSGDLSVYWYQQSLDQGLQFLIQYYNGEERAKGNILERFSAQQFPDLHSELNLSSLELGDSALYFCASSVGPGAKRDTYTQYFGPGTRLTVL.

The table lists this clone with a count of one. This rearrangement joins TRBV14 to TRBJ2-7, with TRBD1 as a possible D gene (6 bases). The germline CDR1 and CDR2 sequences are SGHDN and FVKESK. The V end was cut by 4 bases, the J end by 5 bases, with 18 bases between. The CDR3 has 15 amino acids. The CDR3 reads CASSRFGQGWDEQYF. The CDR3 DNA is TGTGCCAGCAGCCGCTTCGGGCAGGGGTGGGACGAGCAGTACTTC.

The chain uses TRBV27 and TRBJ1-5; D might be TRBD1 (5 bases). The V end lost 8 bases, the J end lost 2 bases, and 13 bases lay between the germline ends. CDR3 length: 14 amino acids. Germline V lookup: CDR1 MNHEY, CDR2 SMNVEV (reference sequence). The CDR3 spells CASSKSRGNQPQHF. DNA of the CDR3: TGTGCCAGCTCAAAAAGCAGGGGCAATCAGCCCCAGCATTTT.

This clone was observed a single time. The V and J genes are TRBV5-4 and TRBJ2-1, with 12 bases fitting TRBD2. Germline V gene lookup returns CDR1 SGHNT and CDR2 YYREEE (reference sequence). J gave up 10 bases and V 1 base, and 9 bases lay outside the gene matches. The CDR3 spans 16 residues. This CDR3 reads CASSLPGTSGWGEQFF. The DNA of the CDR3 is TGTGCCAGCAGCTTGCCCGGGACTAGCGGGTGGGGGGAGCAGTTCTTC.

The rearrangement joins TRBV4-2 to TRBJ2-2; 13 nucleotides line up with TRBD2. The CDR3 totals 17 residues. V lost 2 bases and J lost 5; bases outside the gene matches: 5. Germline CDR1 reads LGHNA; CDR2 reads YNFKEQ. In nucleotides, the CDR3 is TGTGCCAGCAGCCAACAACTAGCGGGAGGGCCAACCGGGGAGCTGTTTTTT. Translation: CASSQQLAGGPTGELFF.

The chain couples TRBV11-1 to TRBJ2-7; maybe TRBD2 (6 bases). Trimming stripped 5 bases from V and 0 bases from J, with 8 bases between. The CDR3 runs to 13 residues. Germline CDR1 SGHAT, CDR2 FQDESV (reference sequence). In DNA, the CDR3 is TGTGCCAGCAGCGGGGAGGACTCCTACGAGCAGTACTTC. Protein product: CASSGEDSYEQYF.

J is TRBJ2-3 and V is TRBV28; D is uncertain. V dropped 7 bases and J dropped 6 bases, with 17 bases sitting between them. This CDR3 spans 14 amino acids. From germline, CDR1 is MDHEN and CDR2 SYDVKM. CDR3 amino acids: CASKNENYPDTQYF. The CDR3 DNA sequence: TGTGCCAGCAAGAACGAAAACTATCCCGATACGCAGTATTTT.

V gene TRBV2 combines with J gene TRBJ1-1; no clear D gene. Per the germline V gene, CDR1 is SNHLY and CDR2 is FYNNEI. V was cut by 8 bases and J by 1 base, with 5 bases left in between. The CDR3 sequence is 11 residues long. The CDR3: CASVRNTEAFF. The DNA for the CDR3 is TGTGCCAGCGTCCGGAACACTGAAGCTTTCTTT.

This rearrangement joins TRBV6-6 to TRBJ2-7, with D perhaps matching TRBD2 (6 bases). The V and J ends lost 6 bases and 8 bases respectively, with 11 bases between them. Germline CDR1 reads MNHNY; CDR2 reads SVGAGI (reference sequence). The CDR3 spans 11 residues. The CDR3 DNA reads as TGTGCCAGCAGGGGACTCGGGCAGCAGTACTTC. It specifies CASRGLGQQYF.

The chain uses TRBV19 and TRBJ1-1; a weak D match, TRBD1 (6 bases). There are 15 residues in the CDR3. Germline V gene lookup returns CDR1 LNHDA and CDR2 SQIVND (reference sequence). V lost 4 bases, J lost 3 bases, and 15 bases lay in between. CDR3 bases: TGTGCCAGTAGTACCCCCGACAGGACCCACACTGAAGCTTTCTTT. It yields the protein CASSTPDRTHTEAFF.

V gene TRBV9 combines with J gene TRBJ1-1; 9 nucleotides align to TRBD1. This CDR3 comprises 16 residues. V was clipped by 4 bases and J by 1 base; unmatched bases: 8. Germline V CDR1 and CDR2: SGDLS, YYNGEE. CDR3 nucleotide sequence: TGTGCCAGCAGCACCGCAGACAGGGGGACGAACACTGAAGCTTTCTTT. Its translation is CASSTADRGTNTEAFF.

The chain recombines TRBV28 with TRBJ1-4, with D perhaps matching TRBD1 (5 bases). From germline, CDR1 is MDHEN and CDR2 SYDVKM. Trimming stripped 5 bases from V and 8 bases from J, with 18 bases between. This CDR3 has 15 amino acids. The CDR3 loop is CASSPNRKVKEKLFF. CDR3 nucleotides: TGTGCCAGCAGTCCGAACAGGAAGGTAAAAGAAAAACTGTTTTTT. Full variable domain (rest looked up from reference TRBV28 and TRBJ1-4): DVKVTQSSRYLVKRTGEKVFLECVQDMDHENMFWYRQDPGLGLRLIYFSYDVKMKEKGDIPEGYSVSREKKERFSLILESASTNQTSMYLCASSPNRKVKEKLFFGSGTQLSVL.

CDR3 nucleotide sequence: TGTGCCAGCGGGACAGAAGCGAGCAATCAGCCCCAGCATTTT. Translating gives CASGTEASNQPQHF. The chain has TRBV7-6 and TRBJ1-5, with 7 bases that match TRBD1. Germline V gene sequence: CDR1 SGHVS, CDR2 FNYEAQ. With 8 bases clipped from V and 1 base from J, the junction kept 5 bases outside the gene matches. The CDR3 extends over 14 amino acids.

The chain recombines TRBV19 with TRBJ1-1; TRBD1 aligns across 7 bases. This CDR3 has 14 amino acids. CDR1 is LNHDA, CDR2 SQIVND, per germline (reference sequence). The V segment lost 0 bases and the J segment 7 bases; nucleotides outside the gene matches: 5. The CDR3 is CASSIDEGTDEAFF. The CDR3 coding sequence is TGTGCCAGTAGTATAGATGAAGGGACAGATGAAGCTTTCTTT.

The chain joins TRBV2 to TRBJ2-1; 7 bases align to TRBD1. The CDR3 length is 16 residues. V lost 4 bases and J lost 5; bases outside the gene matches: 11. Germline values: CDR1 SNHLY, CDR2 FYNNEI. As DNA, the CDR3 is TGTGCCAGCAGTGGCGTGGACAGGCCGGTGGACAATGAGCAGTTCTTC. Amino acid sequence: CASSGVDRPVDNEQFF.

The chain recombines TRBV19 with TRBJ2-2; TRBD1 might be the D (5 bases). CDR1 LNHDA and CDR2 SQIVND come from the germline V gene (reference sequence). The CDR3 has 15 amino acids. V dropped 7 bases and J dropped 7 bases, with 19 bases sitting between them. CDR3 protein: CASTPRQGYNGELFF. CDR3 coding DNA: TGTGCCAGTACCCCCCGGCAGGGATATAACGGGGAGCTGTTTTTT.

The chain is built from TRBV29-1 and TRBJ2-4; tentative D call: TRBD2 (7 bases). The CDR3 consists of 13 residues. Trimming cost V 2 bases and J 7 bases, with 12 bases left between them. Germline V lookup: CDR1 SQVTM, CDR2 ANQGSEA. The CDR3 loop is CSVERGGANIQYF. CDR3 DNA: TGCAGCGTTGAAAGGGGGGGAGCGAACATTCAGTACTTC.

The J gene is TRBJ1-2, the V gene TRBV6-6; 8 bases align to TRBD1. The ends lost 4 bases at V and 6 bases at J; junction bases unmatched: 13. The CDR3 is made up of 16 amino acids. CDR1 is MNHNY, CDR2 SVGAGI, per germline (reference sequence). CDR3 bases: TGTGCCAGCAGTTCCCCCGGACAGGGACTGGTTAATGGCTACACCTTC. Translated, it gives CASSSPGQGLVNGYTF.

The V gene is TRBV27, the J gene TRBJ2-1, with TRBD2 matching 12 bases. Trimming took 6 bases from V and 4 from J; bases not matched to a gene: 7. There are 16 residues in the CDR3. Germline V CDR1 and CDR2: MNHEY, SMNVEV (reference sequence). The chain's CDR3 is CASRIASGRGYNEQFF. CDR3 sequence (DNA): TGTGCCAGCAGGATCGCTAGCGGGAGGGGTTACAATGAGCAGTTCTTC.